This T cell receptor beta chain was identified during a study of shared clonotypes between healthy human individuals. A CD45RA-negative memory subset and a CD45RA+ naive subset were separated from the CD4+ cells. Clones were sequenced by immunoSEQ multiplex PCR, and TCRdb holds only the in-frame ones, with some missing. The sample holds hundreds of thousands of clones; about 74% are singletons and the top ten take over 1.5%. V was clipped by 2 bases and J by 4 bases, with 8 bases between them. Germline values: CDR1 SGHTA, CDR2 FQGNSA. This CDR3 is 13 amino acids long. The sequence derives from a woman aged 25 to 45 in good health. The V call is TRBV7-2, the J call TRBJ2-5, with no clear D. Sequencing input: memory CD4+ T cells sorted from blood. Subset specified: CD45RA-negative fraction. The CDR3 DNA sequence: TGTGCCAGCAGCTTATGGGAAAGAGAGACCCAGTACTTC. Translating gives CASSLWERETQYF.